These T cell receptor beta chains were read from a single sample in a study of T cell changes during pregnancy in multiple sclerosis. Only in-frame clones appear in the TCRdb table, and some are missing; sequencing was by immunoSEQ multiplex PCR. The data contain 70,000 to 90,000 clones, 80% to 95% of them singletons. The specimen was peripheral blood, collected in the first trimester of pregnancy. All receptors derive from a female donor with multiple sclerosis, enrolled in a pregnancy study. Both conserved end residues are part of each CDR3. A D gene is named only where the DNA matches it firmly. Not every row has a clone size; where given, it reads once, few, many or a size class.

d_call	v_call	j_call	clone_size	cdr3_aa	cdr3_nt
TRBD1	TRBV6-4	TRBJ2-3	-	CASSDRDRGTDTQYF	TGTGCCAGCAGTGACCGGGACAGGGGCACAGATACGCAGTATTTT
TRBD1	TRBV9	TRBJ1-2	-	CASSVDLTGVGFGYTF	TGTGCCAGCAGCGTAGATTTGACAGGGGTGGGGTTTGGCTACACCTTC
TRBD1	TRBV4-2	TRBJ2-7	-	CASSLTGVQYF	TGTGCCAGCAGCCTCACAGGGGTGCAGTACTTC
-	TRBV27	TRBJ2-6	-	CASSLRGRSGANVLTF	TGTGCCAGCAGTTTACGGGGGAGATCTGGGGCCAACGTCCTGACTTTC
-	TRBV5-1	TRBJ1-5	-	CASSAGPARQPQHF	TGCGCCAGCAGCGCAGGCCCCGCCAGGCAGCCCCAGCATTTT
TRBD1	TRBV5-1	TRBJ2-5	once	CASSLLGTGQETQYF	TGCGCCAGCAGCTTGCTCGGGACAGGTCAAGAGACCCAGTACTTC
TRBD1	TRBV7-2	TRBJ1-1	-	CASSAEGASLTEAFF	TGTGCCAGCAGCGCTGAGGGGGCCTCGCTCACTGAAGCTTTCTTT
-	TRBV6-1	TRBJ2-7	once	CASSGGTPYEQYF	TGTGCCAGCAGTGGGGGGACACCTTACGAGCAGTACTTC
-	TRBV2	TRBJ1-5	-	CASSLGLNQPQHF	TGTGCCAGCTCTTTGGGCCTAAATCAGCCCCAGCATTTT
TRBD2	TRBV30	TRBJ2-7	-	CAWSLAGGEQYF	TGTGCCTGGAGTCTAGCGGGAGGCGAGCAGTACTTC
TRBD1	TRBV5-1	TRBJ1-2	-	CASSLGTGYGYTF	TGCGCCAGCAGCCTAGGGACAGGCTATGGCTACACCTTC
TRBD1	TRBV5-8	TRBJ2-5	-	CASSIGQGITQETQYF	TGTGCCAGCAGCATTGGACAGGGAATTACCCAAGAGACCCAGTACTTC
TRBD2	TRBV14	TRBJ2-3	-	CASSHPSGSPLPQYF	TGTGCCAGCAGCCACCCTAGCGGGAGTCCCCTCCCGCAGTATTTT
-	TRBV5-5	TRBJ1-1	-	CASSLRRGNTEAFF	TGTGCCAGCAGCTTGCGCAGGGGTAACACTGAAGCTTTCTTT